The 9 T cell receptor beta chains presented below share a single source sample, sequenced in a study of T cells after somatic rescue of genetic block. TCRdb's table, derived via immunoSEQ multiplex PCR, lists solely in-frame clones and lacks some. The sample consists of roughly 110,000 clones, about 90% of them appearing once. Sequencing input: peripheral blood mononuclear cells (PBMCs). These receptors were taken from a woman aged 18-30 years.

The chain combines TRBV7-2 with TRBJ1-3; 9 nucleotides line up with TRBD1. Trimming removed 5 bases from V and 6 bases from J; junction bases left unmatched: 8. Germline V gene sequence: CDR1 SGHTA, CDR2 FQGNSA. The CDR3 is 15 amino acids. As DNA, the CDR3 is TGTGCCAGCAGCATCGGGACAGGGTTTGTAAACACCATATATTTT. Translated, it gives CASSIGTGFVNTIYF. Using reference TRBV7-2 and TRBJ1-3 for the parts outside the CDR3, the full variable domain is GAGVSQSPSNKVTEKGKDVELRCDPISGHTALYWYRQSLGQGLEFLIYFQGNSAPDKSGLPSDRFSAERTGGSVSTLTIQRTQQEDSAVYLCASSIGTGFVNTIYFGEGSWLTVV.

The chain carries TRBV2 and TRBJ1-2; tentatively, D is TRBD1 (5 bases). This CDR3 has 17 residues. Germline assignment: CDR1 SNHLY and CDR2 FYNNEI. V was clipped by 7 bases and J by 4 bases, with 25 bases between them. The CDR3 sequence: CASTRKGQGLKAYGYTF. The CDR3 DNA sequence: TGTGCCAGCACCAGAAAAGGGCAGGGTTTAAAAGCCTATGGCTACACCTTC.

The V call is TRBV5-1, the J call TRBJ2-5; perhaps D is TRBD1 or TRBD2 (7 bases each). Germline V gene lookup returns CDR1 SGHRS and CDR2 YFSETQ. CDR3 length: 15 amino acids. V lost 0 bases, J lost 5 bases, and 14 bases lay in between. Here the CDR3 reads CASSLAGRGGETQYF. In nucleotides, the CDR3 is TGCGCCAGCAGCTTGGCTGGCAGGGGGGGCGAGACCCAGTACTTC. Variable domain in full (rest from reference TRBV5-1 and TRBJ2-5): KAGVTQTPRYLIKTRGQQVTLSCSPISGHRSVSWYQQTPGQGLQFLFEYFSETQRNKGNFPGRFSGRQFSNSRSEMNVSTLELGDSALYLCASSLAGRGGETQYFGPGTRLLVL.

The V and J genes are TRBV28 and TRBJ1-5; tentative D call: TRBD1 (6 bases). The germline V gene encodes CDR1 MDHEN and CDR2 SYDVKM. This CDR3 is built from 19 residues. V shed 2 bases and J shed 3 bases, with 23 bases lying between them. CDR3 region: CASSLRTESTTAYNQPQHF. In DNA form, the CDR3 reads TGTGCCAGCAGTTTAAGGACAGAGTCCACGACTGCCTACAATCAGCCCCAGCATTTT.

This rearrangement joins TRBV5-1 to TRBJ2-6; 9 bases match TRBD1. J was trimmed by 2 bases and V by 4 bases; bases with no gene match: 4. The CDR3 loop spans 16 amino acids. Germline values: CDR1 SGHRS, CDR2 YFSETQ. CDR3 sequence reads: CASSLRQGAGANVLTF. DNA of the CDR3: TGCGCCAGCAGCCTGAGACAGGGGGCTGGGGCCAACGTCCTGACTTTC.

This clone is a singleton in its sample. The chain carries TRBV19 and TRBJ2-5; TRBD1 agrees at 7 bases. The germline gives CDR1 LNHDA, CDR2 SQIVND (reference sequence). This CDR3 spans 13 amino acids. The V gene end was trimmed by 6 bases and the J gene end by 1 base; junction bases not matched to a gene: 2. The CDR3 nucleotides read TGTGCCAGTAGGAGGGACAGCCAAGAGACCCAGTACTTC. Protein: CASRRDSQETQYF.

CDR3 sequence reads: CAIRDITSGGPWWQYF. The DNA of the CDR3 is TGTGCCATCAGGGATATCACTAGCGGGGGCCCTTGGTGGCAGTACTTC. The J gene is TRBJ2-7, the V gene TRBV10-3, with TRBD2 identical over 11 bases. J lost 9 bases, V lost 6 bases, and 16 bases had no gene match. The CDR3 runs 16 residues. Germline-derived CDR1 and CDR2 are ENHRY and SYGVKD.

CDR3 region: CASSKRVLAVYNEQFF. As DNA, the CDR3 is TGTGCCAGCAGCAAAAGGGTGCTAGCGGTATACAATGAGCAGTTCTTC. V usage is TRBV21-1 and J usage is TRBJ2-1; the D call of TRBD2 is as the table states it, not checked on the DNA. TRBV21-1 is shown as a pseudogene. CDR3 length: 16 residues.

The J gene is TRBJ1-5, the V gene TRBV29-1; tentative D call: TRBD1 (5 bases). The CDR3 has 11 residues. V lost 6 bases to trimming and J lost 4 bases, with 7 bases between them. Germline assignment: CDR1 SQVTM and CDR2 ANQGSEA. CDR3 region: CSVGDNQPQHF. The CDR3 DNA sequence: TGCAGCGTAGGGGATAATCAGCCCCAGCATTTT. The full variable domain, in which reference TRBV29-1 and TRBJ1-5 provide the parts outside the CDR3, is SAVISQKPSRDICQRGTSLTIQCQVDSQVTMMFWYRQQPGQSLTLIATANQGSEATYESGFVIDKFPISRPNLTFSTLTVSNMSPEDSSIYLCSVGDNQPQHFGDGTRLSIL.